The 23 T cell receptor beta chains given below trace back to one sample, sequenced in a study of T cell responses to AZD1222 COVID-19 vaccine. The data were produced by immunoSEQ multiplex PCR, yet TCRdb's version contains in-frame clones alone and is incomplete. The sample shows roughly 200,000 clones, approximately 95% of them seen only once. The starting material was peripheral blood, obtained 28 days after the second dose of the MenACWY control vaccine. These TCRs come from an adult who received the MenACWY meningococcal vaccine as a control.

The chain employs TRBV28 and TRBJ2-7; D gene uncertain. The CDR3 covers 10 residues. With 2 bases removed from V and 5 bases from J, the gap between germline ends came to 1 base. The germline V gene has CDR1 MDHEN and CDR2 SYDVKM. This CDR3 reads CASSLNEQYF. CDR3 sequence (DNA): TGTGCCAGCAGTTTAAACGAGCAGTACTTC.

The rearrangement links TRBV6-6 to TRBJ2-7; 7 nucleotides line up with TRBD2. This CDR3 region has 14 residues. Trimming cost V 8 bases and J 0 bases; bases outside gene matches: 7. Germline lookup yields CDR1 MNHNY and CDR2 SVGAGI (reference sequence). CDR3 nucleotides: TGTGCCAGCGGGAGGGAGAGTATCTCCTACGAGCAGTACTTC. Its protein is CASGRESISYEQYF.

The chain has TRBV3-1 (or the pseudogene TRBV3-2) and TRBJ1-1; a possible D gene is TRBD1 (5 bases). Germline V CDR1 and CDR2: LGHDT, YNNKEL (reference sequence). The CDR3 is 14 amino acids. V lost 9 bases and J 4 bases, leaving 18 bases between the germline ends. This CDR3 reads CASLPGPWSTEAFF. The CDR3 bases are TGTGCCAGTCTCCCGGGACCCTGGAGCACTGAAGCTTTCTTT.

This clone was recorded only once. The rearrangement uses TRBV20-1 and TRBJ1-2; D remains unclear. The germline V gene has CDR1 DFQATT and CDR2 SNEGSKA (reference sequence). The CDR3 length is 11 residues. Trimming removed 0 bases at V and 8 bases at J, with 7 bases between. The CDR3 coding sequence is TGCAGTGCTAGAGATCCCCCCGGCTACACCTTC. Its protein is CSARDPPGYTF.

V usage is TRBV18 and J usage is TRBJ1-4; possible D gene TRBD1, 5 bases. Germline loops: CDR1 KGHSH, CDR2 LQKENI. V was shortened by 3 bases and J by 8 bases, with 10 bases between the two germline ends. The CDR3 covers 13 residues. In DNA, the CDR3 is TGTGCCAGCTCACCTCTACAGGAAGAAAAACTGTTTTTT. Translating gives CASSPLQEEKLFF.

This clone was counted once. The chain links TRBV5-1 to TRBJ2-5; 9 bases are a match to TRBD2. This CDR3 region has 15 residues. The ends lost 4 bases at V and 0 bases at J; junction bases unmatched: 4. Germline assignment: CDR1 SGHRS and CDR2 YFSETQ. CDR3 region: CASSLSGGHQETQYF. The CDR3 bases are TGCGCCAGCAGCCTTAGCGGGGGACACCAAGAGACCCAGTACTTC.

The chain carries TRBV5-1 and TRBJ2-7; no clear D. CDR1 SGHRS and CDR2 YFSETQ come from the germline V gene. V gave up 2 bases and J gave up 0 bases, with 9 bases separating them. The CDR3 is made up of 14 amino acids. CDR3 in amino acids: CASSFDTTSYEQYF. In DNA form, the CDR3 reads TGCGCCAGCAGCTTTGACACAACCTCCTACGAGCAGTACTTC.

CDR3 sequence: CASSLRGAGEKLFF. The CDR3 coding sequence is TGTGCCAGCAGTTTACGGGGGGCTGGTGAAAAACTGTTTTTT. V gene TRBV28 combines with J gene TRBJ1-4; D might be TRBD1 (6 bases). The CDR3 totals 14 residues. V lost 2 bases, J lost 7 bases, and 11 bases lay in between. Germline V CDR1 and CDR2: MDHEN, SYDVKM.

The chain uses TRBV10-1 and TRBJ1-1; D may be TRBD1 (5 bases). Trimming pared 6 bases from V and 9 bases from J, leaving 14 bases between. Germline V lookup: CDR1 WNHNN, CDR2 SYGVQD (reference sequence). The CDR3 runs 12 residues. The CDR3 reads CASSDQGLQAFF. The DNA of the CDR3 is TGCGCCAGCAGCGACCAGGGTTTACAAGCTTTCTTT.

V and J are TRBV11-3 and TRBJ2-1; D remains ambiguous. Germline CDR1 reads SGHNT; CDR2 reads YENEEA. The CDR3 runs to 14 residues. Trimming pared 0 bases from V and 8 bases from J, leaving 11 bases between. CDR3 sequence (DNA): TGTGCCAGCAGCTTAGATCCAACTTGGGATGAGCAGTTCTTC. Amino acid sequence: CASSLDPTWDEQFF. Looking up the rest from reference TRBV11-3 and TRBJ2-1 gives the full variable domain: EAGVVQSPRYKIIEKKQPVAFWCNPISGHNTLYWYLQNLGQGPELLIRYENEEAVDDSQLPKDRFSAERLKGVDSTLKIQPAELGDSAVYLCASSLDPTWDEQFFGPGTRLTVL.

This chain uses TRBV2 with TRBJ1-2; TRBD1 agrees at 9 bases. J lost 3 bases, V lost 8 bases, and 7 bases had no gene match. Germline CDR1 is SNHLY and CDR2 is FYNNEI. The CDR3 covers 14 residues. CDR3 loop: CASAGGQGHYGYTF. The DNA of the CDR3 is TGTGCCAGCGCCGGGGGACAGGGACACTATGGCTACACCTTC. Using reference TRBV2 and TRBJ1-2 for the parts outside the CDR3, the full variable domain is EPEVTQTPSHQVTQMGQEVILRCVPISNHLYFYWYRQILGQKVEFLVSFYNNEISEKSEIFDDQFSVERPDGSNFTLKIRSTKLEDSAMYFCASAGGQGHYGYTFGSGTRLTVV.

The CDR3 nucleotides are TGTGCCAGCACCAGGGGCGGGAATCAGCCCCAGCATTTT. Protein sequence: CASTRGGNQPQHF. The rearrangement joins TRBV6-5 to TRBJ1-5, with D perhaps TRBD1 (6 bases). Trimming shortened V by 7 bases and J by 4 bases, and 11 bases separated the two germline ends. This CDR3 is built from 13 residues. The germline V gene has CDR1 MNHEY and CDR2 SVGAGI.

The chain carries TRBV24-1 and TRBJ1-1; TRBD1 agrees at 10 bases. Germline CDR1 reads KGHDR; CDR2 reads SFDVKD. With V trimmed by 2 bases and J by 5 bases, 4 bases remained unmatched. The CDR3 sequence is 15 residues long. The CDR3 nucleotides are TGTGCCACCAGTGATTGGGGGACAGGGGCGACTGAAGCTTTCTTT. It specifies CATSDWGTGATEAFF.

This sequence joins TRBV19 and TRBJ2-3, with TRBD2 matching over 9 bases. V shed 10 bases and J 1 base; nucleotides not matched to a gene: 6. Germline lookup yields CDR1 LNHDA and CDR2 SQIVND (reference sequence). The CDR3 has 14 amino acids. CDR3: CATSERGGTDTQYF. CDR3 nucleotides: TGTGCCACCTCAGAGCGGGGGGGCACAGATACGCAGTATTTT. Filled out from reference TRBV19 and TRBJ2-3, the complete variable domain reads DGGITQSPKYLFRKEGQNVTLSCEQNLNHDAMYWYRQDPGQGLRLIYYSQIVNDFQKGDIAEGYSVSREKKESFPLTVTSAQKNPTAFYLCATSERGGTDTQYFGPGTRLTVL.

The chain combines TRBV28 with TRBJ2-7; D perhaps matches TRBD1 (6 bases). The V gene lost 3 bases and the J gene lost 9 bases, with 21 bases spanning the gap. The CDR3 covers 15 residues. CDR1 and CDR2 (germline): MDHEN, SYDVKM. The chain's CDR3 is CASSFPRGRGGLQYF. CDR3 nucleotides: TGTGCCAGCAGTTTCCCCCGAGGCAGGGGCGGGTTGCAGTACTTC.

The chain joins TRBV7-9 to TRBJ2-1, with 14 bases aligning to TRBD2. The germline V gene has CDR1 SEHNR and CDR2 FQNEAQ (reference sequence). The CDR3 has 15 residues. The trim removed 3 bases at V and 9 bases at J, leaving 4 bases unmatched. The CDR3 DNA sequence: TGTGCCAGCAGCTTGACTAGCGGGGGGGCCGGTGAGCAGTTCTTC. Translating it yields CASSLTSGGAGEQFF.

The V and J genes are TRBV2 and TRBJ1-1; D not resolved. V lost 2 bases and J 1 base, leaving 8 bases between the germline ends. CDR1 and CDR2 from the germline V gene are SNHLY and FYNNEI. This CDR3 has 14 amino acids. CDR3 loop: CASSEMLRNTEAFF. The CDR3 DNA is TGTGCCAGCAGTGAAATGTTGAGGAACACTGAAGCTTTCTTT.

This chain links TRBV3-1 (or the pseudogene TRBV3-2) with TRBJ1-2, with D possibly being TRBD1 (5 bases). Deletions cut 3 bases from V and 7 bases from J, with 12 bases between. Germline values: CDR1 LGHDT, CDR2 YNNKEL (reference sequence). The length of the CDR3 is 13 residues. CDR3 loop: CASSHRGEGGYTF. The DNA for the CDR3 is TGTGCCAGCAGCCATCGAGGGGAGGGTGGCTACACCTTC.

The V call is TRBV30, the J call TRBJ2-7; D is possibly TRBD1 (7 bases). The V end lost 3 bases, the J end lost 1 base, and 13 bases lay between the germline ends. Germline lookup yields CDR1 GTSNPN and CDR2 SVGIG (reference sequence). The CDR3 spans 14 residues. CDR3 DNA: TGTGCCTGGAGCGCGGGACAGCCGTCCTACGAGCAGTACTTC. It specifies CAWSAGQPSYEQYF.

V is TRBV5-5 and J is TRBJ1-3; D is undetermined. This CDR3 comprises 16 residues. V dropped 0 bases and J dropped 1 base, with 11 bases sitting between them. Germline CDR1 is SGHKS and CDR2 is YYEKEE (reference sequence). CDR3 amino acids: CASSLEPLFSGNTIYF. In DNA form, the CDR3 reads TGTGCCAGCAGCTTGGAGCCACTCTTTTCTGGAAACACCATATATTTT.

The chain carries TRBV7-2 and TRBJ2-5; tentative D call: TRBD2 (6 bases). V was pared by 6 bases and J by 3 bases, with 20 bases between. The germline V gene encodes CDR1 SGHTA and CDR2 FQGNSA. CDR3 length: 16 residues. CDR3 residues: CASSPLGWGVEETQYF. The DNA of the CDR3 is TGTGCCAGCAGTCCCCTTGGGTGGGGGGTCGAAGAGACCCAGTACTTC. The whole variable domain, filled in from reference TRBV7-2 and TRBJ2-5, reads GAGVSQSPSNKVTEKGKDVELRCDPISGHTALYWYRQSLGQGLEFLIYFQGNSAPDKSGLPSDRFSAERTGGSVSTLTIQRTQQEDSAVYLCASSPLGWGVEETQYFGPGTRLLVL.

The genes are TRBV6-2 or TRBV6-3 and TRBJ1-6, with TRBD1 matching 7 bases. The CDR3 length is 14 residues. V shed 6 bases, J shed 10 bases, and the junction held 9 bases outside the gene matches. Germline loops: CDR1 MNHEY, CDR2 SVGEGT. This CDR3 reads CASSHDREGSPLHF. For the CDR3, the DNA is TGTGCCAGCAGCCATGACAGGGAAGGATCACCCCTCCACTTT.

The chain has TRBV19 and TRBJ1-2, with 8 nucleotides matching TRBD1. Germline V lookup: CDR1 LNHDA, CDR2 SQIVND (reference sequence). CDR3 length: 12 residues. The ends lost 6 bases at V and 3 bases at J; junction bases unmatched: 0. Here the CDR3 reads CASRTGDYGYTF. The CDR3 nucleotides read TGTGCCAGTAGGACAGGGGACTATGGCTACACCTTC.